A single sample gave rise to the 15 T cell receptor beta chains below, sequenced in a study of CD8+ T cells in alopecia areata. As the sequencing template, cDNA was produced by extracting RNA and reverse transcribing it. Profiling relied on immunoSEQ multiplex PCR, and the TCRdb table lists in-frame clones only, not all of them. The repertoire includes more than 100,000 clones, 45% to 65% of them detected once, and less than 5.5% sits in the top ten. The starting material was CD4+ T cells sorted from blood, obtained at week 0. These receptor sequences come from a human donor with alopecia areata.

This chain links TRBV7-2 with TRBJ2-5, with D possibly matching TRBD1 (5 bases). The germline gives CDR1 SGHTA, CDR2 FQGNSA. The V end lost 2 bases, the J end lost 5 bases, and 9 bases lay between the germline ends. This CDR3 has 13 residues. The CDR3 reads CASSLQGLETQYF. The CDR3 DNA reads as TGTGCCAGCAGCTTACAGGGTCTGGAGACCCAGTACTTC.

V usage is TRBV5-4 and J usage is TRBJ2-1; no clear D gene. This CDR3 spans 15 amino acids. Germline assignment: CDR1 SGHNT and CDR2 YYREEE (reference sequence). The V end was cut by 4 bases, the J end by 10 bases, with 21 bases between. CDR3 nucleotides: TGTGCCAGCAGCCCGACAACGGACGCGACCGGGGAGCAGTTCTTC. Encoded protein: CASSPTTDATGEQFF. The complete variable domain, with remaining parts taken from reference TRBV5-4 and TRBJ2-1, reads ETGVTQSPTHLIKTRGQQVTLRCSSQSGHNTVSWYQQALGQGPQFIFQYYREEENGRGNFPPRFSGLQFPNYSSELNVNALELDDSALYLCASSPTTDATGEQFFGPGTRLTVL.

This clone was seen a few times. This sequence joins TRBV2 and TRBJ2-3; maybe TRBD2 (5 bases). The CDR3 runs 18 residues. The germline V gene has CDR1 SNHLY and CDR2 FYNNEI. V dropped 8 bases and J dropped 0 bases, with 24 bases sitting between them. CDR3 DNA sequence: TGTGCCAGCCACAACCCTGCGGGTCAAGTTGTCAGCACAGATACGCAGTATTTT. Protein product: CASHNPAGQVVSTDTQYF.

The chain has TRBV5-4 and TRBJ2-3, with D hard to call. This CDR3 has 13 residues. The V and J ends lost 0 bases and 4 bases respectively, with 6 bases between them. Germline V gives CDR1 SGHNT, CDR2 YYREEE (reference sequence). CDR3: CASSLGRPDTQYF. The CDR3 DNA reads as TGTGCCAGCAGCTTGGGTCGCCCAGATACGCAGTATTTT.

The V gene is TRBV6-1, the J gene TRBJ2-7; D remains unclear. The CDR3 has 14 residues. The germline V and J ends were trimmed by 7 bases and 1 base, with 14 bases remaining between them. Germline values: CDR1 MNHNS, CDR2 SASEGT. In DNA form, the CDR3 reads TGTGCCAGCACTAAACCCGGATCTTCCTACGAGCAGTACTTC. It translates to CASTKPGSSYEQYF.

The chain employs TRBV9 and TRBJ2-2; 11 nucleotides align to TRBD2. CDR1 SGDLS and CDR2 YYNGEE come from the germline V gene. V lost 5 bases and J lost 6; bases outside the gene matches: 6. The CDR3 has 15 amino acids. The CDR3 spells CASSLLAGEAGELFF. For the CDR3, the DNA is TGTGCCAGCAGTTTACTAGCGGGAGAGGCCGGGGAGCTGTTTTTT. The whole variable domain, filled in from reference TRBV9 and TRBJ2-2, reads DSGVTQTPKHLITATGQRVTLRCSPRSGDLSVYWYQQSLDQGLQFLIQYYNGEERAKGNILERFSAQQFPDLHSELNLSSLELGDSALYFCASSLLAGEAGELFFGEGSRLTVL.

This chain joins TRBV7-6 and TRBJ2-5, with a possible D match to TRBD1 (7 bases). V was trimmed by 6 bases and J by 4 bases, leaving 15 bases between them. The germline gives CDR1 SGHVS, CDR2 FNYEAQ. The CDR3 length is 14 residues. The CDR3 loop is CASRPGGFRETQYF. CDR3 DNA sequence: TGTGCCAGCAGGCCAGGGGGGTTTCGAGAGACCCAGTACTTC.

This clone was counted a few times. The CDR3 sequence is CASSADRSQETQYF. CDR3 coding DNA: TGTGCCAGCAGCGCGGACAGATCCCAAGAGACCCAGTACTTC. V and J are TRBV2 and TRBJ2-5; D might be TRBD1 (6 bases). V shed 6 bases and J shed 1 base, with 12 bases lying between them. This CDR3 comprises 14 residues. The germline V gene has CDR1 SNHLY and CDR2 FYNNEI.

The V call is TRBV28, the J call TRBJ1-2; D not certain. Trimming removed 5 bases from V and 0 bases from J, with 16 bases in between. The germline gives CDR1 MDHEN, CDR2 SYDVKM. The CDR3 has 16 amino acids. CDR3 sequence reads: CASSQPSLGSNYGYTF. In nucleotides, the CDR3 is TGTGCCAGCAGTCAGCCATCCCTGGGATCTAACTATGGCTACACCTTC.

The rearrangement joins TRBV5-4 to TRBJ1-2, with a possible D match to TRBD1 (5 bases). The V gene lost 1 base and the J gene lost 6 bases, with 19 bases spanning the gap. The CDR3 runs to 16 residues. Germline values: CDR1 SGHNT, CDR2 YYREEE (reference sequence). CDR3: CASSLPQQSGSDGYTF. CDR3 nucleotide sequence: TGTGCCAGCAGCTTGCCCCAGCAGTCAGGGTCCGATGGCTACACCTTC.

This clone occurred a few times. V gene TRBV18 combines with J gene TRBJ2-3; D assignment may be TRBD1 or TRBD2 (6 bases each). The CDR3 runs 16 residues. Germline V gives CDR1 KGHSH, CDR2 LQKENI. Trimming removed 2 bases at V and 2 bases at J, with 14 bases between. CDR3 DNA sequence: TGTGCCAGCTCACCAACTACGGGGGCGGACACAGATACGCAGTATTTT. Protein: CASSPTTGADTDTQYF.

The CDR3 spells CASSDRGLDKNIQYF. CDR3 in DNA: TGTGCCAGCAGCGACAGGGGGCTGGACAAAAACATTCAGTACTTC. The chain combines TRBV5-6 with TRBJ2-4; the match to TRBD1 covers 10 bases. The V and J ends lost 4 bases and 3 bases, in that order; junction bases with no gene match: 4. The CDR3 is 15 residues long. Germline loops: CDR1 SGHDT, CDR2 YYEEEE.

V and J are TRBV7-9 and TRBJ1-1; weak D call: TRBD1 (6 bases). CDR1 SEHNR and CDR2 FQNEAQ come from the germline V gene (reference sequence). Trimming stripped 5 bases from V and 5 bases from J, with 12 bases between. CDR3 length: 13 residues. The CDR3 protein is CASSPTGNTEAFF. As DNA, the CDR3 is TGTGCCAGCAGCCCCACAGGGAATACTGAAGCTTTCTTT.

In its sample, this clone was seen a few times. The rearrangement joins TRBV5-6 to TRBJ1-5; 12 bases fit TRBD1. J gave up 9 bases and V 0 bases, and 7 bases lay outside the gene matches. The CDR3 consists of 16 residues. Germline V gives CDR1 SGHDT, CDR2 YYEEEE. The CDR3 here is CASSLGMGTGGGPQHF. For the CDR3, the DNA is TGTGCCAGCAGCTTGGGAATGGGGACAGGGGGCGGGCCCCAGCATTTT.

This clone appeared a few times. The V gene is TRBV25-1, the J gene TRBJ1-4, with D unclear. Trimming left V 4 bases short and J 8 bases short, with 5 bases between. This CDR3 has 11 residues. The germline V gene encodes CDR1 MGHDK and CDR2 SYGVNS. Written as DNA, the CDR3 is TGTGCCAGCAGTGGATACGAAAAACTGTTTTTT. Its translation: CASSGYEKLFF.